A selection of T cell receptor beta chains follows, all from one sample in a study of identical twins. TCRdb itself ran the 5' RACE reads through MiXCR, one entry per CDR3 protein. Of about 530,000 distinct CDR3 sequences in the sample, around 15% are singletons; the top ten hold 0.44%. These records were also assigned to another study, of yellow fever vaccine responses in identical twins.

Sequencing input: CD4+ T cells sorted from blood. The receptor set was obtained from a woman between 18 and 30 years old in good health. Each CDR3 is given with its conserved first and last residue. The order of the fields is D gene, V gene, J gene, clone size, CDR3 DNA, CDR3 protein. A D gene is named only where the DNA matches it firmly. Clone size is stated in some rows and not others, as once, few, many or a class when expanded.

>-|TRBV7-3|TRBJ2-2|few
TGTGCCAGCAGCTTAGTGGAAAGCGGACCCGGGGAGCTGTTTTTT
CASSLVESGPGELFF
>-|TRBV18|TRBJ2-7|-
TGTGCCAGCTCACCACCAGGTGGCCTCGCCCACGAGCAGTACTTC
CASSPPGGLAHEQYF
>TRBD2|TRBV29-1|TRBJ2-1|few
TGCAGCGTGGACACCACTAGCGGGAGTAAGTATGAGCAGTTCTTC
CSVDTTSGSKYEQFF
>-|TRBV7-2|TRBJ1-2|many
TGTGCCAGCAGCTTCGGGGGGAACTATGGCTACACCTTC
CASSFGGNYGYTF
>-|TRBV12-3/TRBV12-4|TRBJ2-2|few
TGTGCCAGCAGTGCGGGTTCAGCGAACACCGGGGAGCTGTTTTTT
CASSAGSANTGELFF
>-|TRBV28|TRBJ2-3|-
TGTGCCAGCAGTTTAAACCCCGGGGGCACAGATACGCAGTATTTT
CASSLNPGGTDTQYF
>-|TRBV28|TRBJ2-6|few
TGTGCCAGCAGACAGGGGACTAACTCTGGGGCCAACGTCCTGACTTTC
CASRQGTNSGANVLTF
>-|TRBV7-3|TRBJ2-1|few
TGTGCCAGCAGCTTAAACGACAATGAGCAGTTCTTC
CASSLNDNEQFF
>TRBD1|TRBV20-1|TRBJ2-5|-
TGCAGTGCTAGAAAGACCGGGACAGGGAGAGAGACCCAGTACTTC
CSARKTGTGRETQYF
>TRBD1|TRBV6-1|TRBJ2-2|-
TGTGCCAGCAGTACGGGACAGGGTGACACCGGGGAGCTGTTTTTT
CASSTGQGDTGELFF
>-|TRBV21-1|TRBJ2-5|few
TGTGCCAGCAGCACCCCAGGGAAACTCTCGGTCGAGACTTGTGAGACCCAGTACTTC
CASSTPGKLSVETCETQYF
>-|TRBV10-3|TRBJ2-3|-
TGTGCCATCACCCAGGGACATTCCACAGATACGCAGTATTTT
CAITQGHSTDTQYF
>TRBD1|TRBV28|TRBJ2-7|-
TGTGCCAGCAGTTTAGACAGGGAATCCTACGAGCAGTACTTC
CASSLDRESYEQYF
>TRBD1|TRBV7-9|TRBJ2-1|-
TGTGCAGGGGACAGGGCTGTGAGTGAGCAGTTCTTC
CAGDRAVSEQFF
>-|TRBV7-9|TRBJ2-2|many
TGTGCCAGCAGCTTAGATTTCAGCGGAGAGGGAACCGGGGAGCTGTTTTTT
CASSLDFSGEGTGELFF
>-|TRBV6-1|TRBJ2-1|-
TGTGCCAGCAGTGAAAGGAGGGCGACAGGGCTTAAGCAGTTCTTC
CASSERRATGLKQFF
>-|TRBV9|TRBJ2-2|few
TGTGCCAGCAGCGTAGACGGGTGGGGCGGGAACACCGGGGAGCTGTTTTTT
CASSVDGWGGNTGELFF
>-|TRBV27|TRBJ2-2|few
TGTGCCAGCAGTTTATGGCAGGGCGGGGAGCTGTTTTTT
CASSLWQGGELFF
>TRBD1|TRBV6-5|TRBJ1-1|-
TGTGCCAGCAGTTACCTATACAGGGGGCGGGCGGACACTGAAGCTTTCTTT
CASSYLYRGRADTEAFF
>-|TRBV10-3|TRBJ2-3|few
TGTGCCATCAGTCAGAGTGGGGTTAGGAGGAGCACAGATACGCAGTATTTT
CAISQSGVRRSTDTQYF
>-|TRBV12-3/TRBV12-4|TRBJ2-1|many
TGTGCCAGCAGTTTCATGGGGTACAATGAGCAGTTCTTC
CASSFMGYNEQFF
>TRBD2|TRBV12-3/TRBV12-4|TRBJ2-7|few
TGTGCCAGCAGCCAACTAGCGGGAGGACCCTACGAGCAGTACTTC
CASSQLAGGPYEQYF
>-|TRBV3-1|TRBJ1-1|-
TGTGCCAGCAGCCAAATGCAGGGGACTGAAGCTTTCTTT
CASSQMQGTEAFF
>-|TRBV21-1|TRBJ2-3|-
TGTGCCAGCAGCGAACAGGGCCCTACGATTCCAGATACGCAGTATTTT
CASSEQGPTIPDTQYF
>TRBD1|TRBV6-5|TRBJ2-1|-
TGTGCCAGCAGTTCCCCCTCCTCGACAGGGGACAATGAGCAGTTCTTC
CASSSPSSTGDNEQFF
>TRBD2|TRBV12-3/TRBV12-4|TRBJ2-3|few
TGTGCCAGCAGCCCCAGCGGGAAAGATACGCAGTATTTT
CASSPSGKDTQYF
>-|TRBV9|TRBJ2-7|-
TGTGCCAGCAGCCCACAGTACCTTGGAGGCGAGCAGTACTTC
CASSPQYLGGEQYF
>-|TRBV19|TRBJ2-7|few
TGTGCCAGTAGTATTTTTTCGGGGGTTTCCTACGAGCAGTACTTC
CASSIFSGVSYEQYF
>TRBD1|TRBV28|TRBJ2-3|-
TGTGCCAGCAAGGACAGGGGCCTCACAGATACGCAGTATTTT
CASKDRGLTDTQYF
>TRBD2|TRBV7-8|TRBJ2-2|few
TGTGCCAGCAGCTTGCCGGGACTAGCGGGAGGAGTCGGGGAGCTGTTTTTT
CASSLPGLAGGVGELFF
>TRBD1|TRBV11-1|TRBJ2-1|few
TGTGCCAGCACCCAGGGACAGGGACCCTACAATGAGCAGTTCTTC
CASTQGQGPYNEQFF
>-|TRBV10-3|TRBJ2-5|-
TGTGCCATCAGTGAGGGCAGGGAAGGGGAGACCCAGTACTTC
CAISEGREGETQYF
>-|TRBV24-1|TRBJ1-2|-
TGTGCCACCAGTGGCGGACCGGTAAACTATGGCTACACCTTC
CATSGGPVNYGYTF
>-|TRBV24-1|TRBJ2-5|few
TGTGCCACCAGTGGGCTTAGCCAAGAGACCCAGTACTTC
CATSGLSQETQYF
>-|TRBV15|TRBJ2-2|-
TGTGCCACCAGCAGCCTCCGGGGCACCGGGGAGCTGTTTTTT
CATSSLRGTGELFF
>TRBD2|TRBV11-2|TRBJ2-3|few
TGTGCCAGCAGCTCTATAGGGGCTCCACTAGCGGGAGCTCTAGATACGCAGTATTTT
CASSSIGAPLAGALDTQYF
>-|TRBV6-1|TRBJ2-1|few
TGTGCCAGCAGTGGAGGGATTAGCTCCTACAATGAGCAGTTCTTC
CASSGGISSYNEQFF
>-|TRBV4-2|TRBJ2-1|-
TGTGCCAGCAGCGCTGGGCTCCTCTGCTACAATGAGCAGTTCTTC
CASSAGLLCYNEQFF
>-|TRBV7-3|TRBJ2-1|few
TGTGCCAGCAGCTTAGTGCGGGCCGATTACAATGAGCAGTTCTTC
CASSLVRADYNEQFF
>-|TRBV24-1|TRBJ1-2|-
TGTGCCACCAGTGATGGGGGCGGACCCAACTATGGCTACACCTTC
CATSDGGGPNYGYTF
>TRBD2|TRBV5-6|TRBJ2-1|-
TGTGCCAGCAGCTTGGCAGGACTAGCTGTCGATGAGCAGTTCTTC
CASSLAGLAVDEQFF
>-|TRBV3-1|TRBJ1-6|few
TGTGCCAGCAGCCAAGGAGGGACCTCAAATTCACCCCTCCACTTT
CASSQGGTSNSPLHF
>TRBD2|TRBV11-2|TRBJ2-1|-
TGTGCCAGCAGCCCTCTTCCCGGGACTAGCGGGAGGTTTAGCTCCTACAATGAGCAGTTCTTC
CASSPLPGTSGRFSSYNEQFF
>-|TRBV7-9|TRBJ1-1|-
TGTGCCAGCATTATGAGAGGACAAGCTTTCTTT
CASIMRGQAFF
>TRBD2|TRBV28|TRBJ2-1|few
TGTGCCAGCAGTACCTCTAGCGGGAACTACAATGAGCAGTTCTTC
CASSTSSGNYNEQFF